This TCR beta chain was observed in a study of blood T cell repertoires in COVID-19. Study information: The United States, Italy and Spain were the sources of the acute and convalescent COVID-19 samples.

The trim removed 4 bases at V and 4 bases at J, leaving 7 bases unmatched. CDR1 and CDR2 from the germline V gene are LNHNV and YYDKDF (reference sequence). The CDR3 extends over 15 amino acids. Sequencing was performed with immunoSEQ multiplex PCR; in TCRdb, only in-frame clones are kept and a portion is missing. The top ten hold under 5% of the sample, which has tens of thousands of clones, about 80% seen once. The clonotype comes from a woman between 70 and 85 years old with acute or convalescent COVID-19. The sample was peripheral blood. The chain links TRBV15 to TRBJ1-5; 7 nucleotides agree with TRBD1. The CDR3 region is CATSNQGQPNQPQHF. CDR3 DNA sequence: TGTGCCACCAGCAACCAGGGACAGCCAAATCAGCCCCAGCATTTT.